This entry describes one T cell receptor beta chain. Its target is not known. The source material, RNA transcripts, was used to amplify TCR beta CDR3 regions. A first-round RT-PCR of the TCR CDR3 used the HTBI primer set. TCRdb re-derived calls from the multiplex PCR reads in MiXCR, one entry per CDR3 protein. Among approximately 420,000 distinct CDR3 sequences listed, approximately 15% were seen once. Germline assignment: CDR1 MDHEN and CDR2 SYDVKM. The CDR3 contains 19 residues. V gave up 1 base and J gave up 5 bases; unmatched junction bases: 10. Uncontrolled infection, other autoimmune disease, pregnancy and lactation each barred patients from inclusion. These data belong to a study of T cells in Graves' hyperthyroidism and ophthalmopathy. Whole-study results and caveats: Appearing also in blood were most of the thyroid clonotypes expanded above 0.001. Separating ophthalmopathy from stable hyperthyroidism was achieved by a 13 V-J model.

This sequence originates from a woman aged 25 to 39 with Graves' hyperthyroidism. The chain combines TRBV28 with TRBJ2-3; 15 bases match TRBD2. Sequencing input: blood. CDR3 in amino acids: CASSLYRTSGRAGLDTQYF. The CDR3 bases are TGTGCCAGCAGTTTATATCGGACTAGCGGGAGGGCCGGTCTAGATACGCAGTATTTT.